What follows are 14 T cell receptor beta chains derived from one specimen sequenced in a study of cytomegalovirus exposure and HLA in healthy donors. Amplification used 60 Vbeta primers and 13 Jbeta primers. Only in-frame clones appear in the TCRdb table, and some are missing; sequencing was by immunoSEQ multiplex PCR. The data show about 55,000 clones, roughly 77% seen once. The sample consisted of PBMCs. The origin of the receptors is a female donor in good health and CMV-seronegative.

V and J are TRBV28 and TRBJ1-2; D uncertain. The germline gives CDR1 MDHEN, CDR2 SYDVKM. The V end was cut by 3 bases, the J end by 2 bases, with 4 bases between. The CDR3 totals 12 residues. The CDR3 nucleotides are TGTGCCAGCAGTTTCAGGAACTATGGCTACACCTTC. It encodes CASSFRNYGYTF.

This sequence joins TRBV6-6 and TRBJ1-3; D remains unclear. Trimming left V 0 bases short and J 4 bases short, with 4 bases between. The CDR3 has 13 residues. The germline gives CDR1 MNHNY, CDR2 SVGAGI (reference sequence). In DNA, the CDR3 is TGTGCCAGCAGTTACTCCAGGGGAAACACCATATATTTT. Translated, it gives CASSYSRGNTIYF.

This chain uses TRBV9 with TRBJ2-3; maybe TRBD1 (6 bases). CDR3 size: 16 residues. The V gene lost 0 bases and the J gene lost 11 bases, with 22 bases spanning the gap. The germline CDR1 and CDR2 sequences are SGDLS and YYNGEE. For the CDR3, the DNA is TGTGCCAGCAGCGTAGGACCCCCGGACAGCGCCACGTGGCAGTATTTT. Amino acid sequence: CASSVGPPDSATWQYF.

A single count supports this clone. CDR3: CASSSGTGGHGYTF. In DNA, the CDR3 is TGCGCCAGCAGCTCCGGGACAGGCGGCCATGGCTACACCTTC. The V and J genes are TRBV5-1 and TRBJ1-2, with 8 bases identical to TRBD1. J lost 6 bases, V lost 3 bases, and 7 bases had no gene match. The CDR3 sequence is 14 residues long. CDR1 is SGHRS, CDR2 YFSETQ, per germline.

This clone was detected a few times. This chain uses TRBV7-8 with TRBJ1-1, with unresolved D. The CDR3 contains 12 residues. V lost 4 bases and J 8 bases, leaving 11 bases between the germline ends. Germline CDR1 is SGHVS and CDR2 is FQNEAQ. CDR3 sequence: CASSYIEAEAFF. CDR3 DNA: TGTGCCAGCAGCTATATTGAGGCAGAAGCTTTCTTT.

This chain uses TRBV30 with TRBJ1-3; D ambiguous. The CDR3 has 12 residues. V was clipped by 5 bases and J by 0 bases, with 5 bases between them. Germline-derived CDR1 and CDR2 are GTSNPN and SVGIG (reference sequence). CDR3 coding DNA: TGTGCCTGGGGCCACTCTGGAAACACCATATATTTT. Its translation is CAWGHSGNTIYF.

The chain couples TRBV5-1 to TRBJ1-1; TRBD1 agrees at 8 bases. The CDR3 runs to 16 residues. J gave up 0 bases and V 0 bases, and 4 bases lay outside the gene matches. Germline CDR1 reads SGHRS; CDR2 reads YFSETQ. CDR3 in amino acids: CASSLGQGWMNTEAFF. The DNA of the CDR3 is TGCGCCAGCAGCTTGGGACAGGGGTGGATGAACACTGAAGCTTTCTTT.

V is TRBV27 and J is TRBJ1-3; no clear D gene. The germline V gene has CDR1 MNHEY and CDR2 SMNVEV (reference sequence). Trimming cost V 4 bases and J 8 bases, with 15 bases left between them. This CDR3 has 14 amino acids. CDR3 bases: TGTGCCAGCAGTTCAGGACGGGATGGGGACACCATATATTTT. Translated, it gives CASSSGRDGDTIYF.

This chain links TRBV7-8 with TRBJ1-2; D gene unclear. V was cut by 4 bases and J by 5 bases, with 17 bases left in between. The CDR3 is 15 amino acids. In germline, CDR1 is SGHVS, CDR2 FQNEAQ. CDR3 nucleotide sequence: TGTGCCAGCAGCTCCCCGAAGGAGGGAACTTATGGCTACACCTTC. This translates into CASSSPKEGTYGYTF.

This clone showed up just a few times. The gene calls are TRBV6-6 and TRBJ1-1; D perhaps matches TRBD1 (5 bases). Germline CDR1 MNHNY, CDR2 SVGAGI (reference sequence). V was trimmed by 6 bases and J by 5 bases, leaving 13 bases between them. The CDR3 has 13 residues. For the CDR3, the DNA is TGTGCCAGCAGCCTGGACATTCGGACTGAAGCTTTCTTT. Encoded protein: CASSLDIRTEAFF.

This sequence joins TRBV28 and TRBJ1-1; D ambiguous. In germline, CDR1 is MDHEN, CDR2 SYDVKM. The CDR3 totals 14 residues. Trimming removed 3 bases from V and 2 bases from J, with 10 bases in between. The chain's CDR3 is CASSLGSGNTEAFF. CDR3 sequence (DNA): TGTGCCAGCAGTTTGGGCAGCGGTAACACTGAAGCTTTCTTT. Looking up the rest from reference TRBV28 and TRBJ1-1 gives the full variable domain: DVKVTQSSRYLVKRTGEKVFLECVQDMDHENMFWYRQDPGLGLRLIYFSYDVKMKEKGDIPEGYSVSREKKERFSLILESASTNQTSMYLCASSLGSGNTEAFFGQGTRLTVV.

The chain has TRBV9 and TRBJ1-5; 7 bases agree with TRBD1. This CDR3 contains 15 residues. Germline assignment: CDR1 SGDLS and CDR2 YYNGEE. After removal of 3 bases from V and 3 bases from J, the junction contained 6 bases not matched to a gene. The DNA of the CDR3 is TGTGCCAGCAGCGGGGGGACAGTCCTCAATCAGCCCCAGCATTTT. It specifies CASSGGTVLNQPQHF.

The table lists this clone with a count of one. The junction does not match germline at one end; this may be a read error. The chain joins TRBV19 to TRBJ2-7, with D maybe TRBD2 (6 bases). This CDR3 is built from 13 residues. Germline V gene lookup returns CDR1 LNHDA and CDR2 SQIVND (reference sequence). DNA for the CDR3: TGTGCCAGTAGTCTAGAGGGAGGCGACGAGCAGTACTTC. Translation: CASSLEGGDEQYF.

V is TRBV5-1 and J is TRBJ1-2, with 7 bases matching TRBD1. The CDR3 is 13 residues long. Per the germline V gene, CDR1 is SGHRS and CDR2 is YFSETQ. Trimming took 1 base from V and 6 from J; bases not matched to a gene: 3. Written as DNA, the CDR3 is TGCGCCAGCAGCTTGAGACAGGGACATGGCTACACCTTC. Its translation is CASSLRQGHGYTF.